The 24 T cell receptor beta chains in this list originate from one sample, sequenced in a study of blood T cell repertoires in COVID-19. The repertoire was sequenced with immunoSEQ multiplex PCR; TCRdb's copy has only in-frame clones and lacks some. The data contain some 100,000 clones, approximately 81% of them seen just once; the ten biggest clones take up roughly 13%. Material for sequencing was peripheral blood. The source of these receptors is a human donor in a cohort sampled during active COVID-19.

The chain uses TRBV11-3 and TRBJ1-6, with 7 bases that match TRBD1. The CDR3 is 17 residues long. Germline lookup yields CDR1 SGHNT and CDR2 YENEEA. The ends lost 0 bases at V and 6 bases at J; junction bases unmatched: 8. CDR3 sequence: CASSLDRQGSGNSPLHF. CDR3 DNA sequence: TGTGCCAGCAGCTTAGACCGACAGGGCTCGGGTAATTCACCCCTCCACTTT.

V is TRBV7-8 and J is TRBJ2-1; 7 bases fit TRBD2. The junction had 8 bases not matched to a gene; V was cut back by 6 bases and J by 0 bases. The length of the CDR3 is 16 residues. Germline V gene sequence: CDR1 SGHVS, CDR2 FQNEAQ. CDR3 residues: CASRKLASYSYNEQFF. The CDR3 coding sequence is TGTGCCAGCAGAAAACTAGCGAGCTACTCCTACAATGAGCAGTTCTTC.

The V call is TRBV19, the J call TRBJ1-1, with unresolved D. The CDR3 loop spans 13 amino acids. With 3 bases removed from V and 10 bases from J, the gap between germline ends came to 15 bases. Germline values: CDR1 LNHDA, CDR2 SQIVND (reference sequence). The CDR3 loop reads CASSIKAGPGAFF. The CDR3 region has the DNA TGTGCCAGTAGTATTAAGGCGGGCCCGGGAGCTTTCTTT.

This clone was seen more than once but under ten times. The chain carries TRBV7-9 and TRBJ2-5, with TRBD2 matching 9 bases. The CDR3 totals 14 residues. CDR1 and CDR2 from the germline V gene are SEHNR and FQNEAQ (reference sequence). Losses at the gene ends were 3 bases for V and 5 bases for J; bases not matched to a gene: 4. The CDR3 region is CASSFSGSTETQYF. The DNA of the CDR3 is TGTGCCAGCAGCTTTAGCGGGAGTACGGAGACCCAGTACTTC.

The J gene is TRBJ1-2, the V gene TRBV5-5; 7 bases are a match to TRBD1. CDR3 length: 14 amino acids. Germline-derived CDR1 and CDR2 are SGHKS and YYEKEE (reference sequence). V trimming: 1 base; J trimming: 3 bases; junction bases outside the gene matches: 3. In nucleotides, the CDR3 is TGTGCCAGCAGCTTGCGACAGGGCGACTATGGCTACACCTTC. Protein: CASSLRQGDYGYTF.

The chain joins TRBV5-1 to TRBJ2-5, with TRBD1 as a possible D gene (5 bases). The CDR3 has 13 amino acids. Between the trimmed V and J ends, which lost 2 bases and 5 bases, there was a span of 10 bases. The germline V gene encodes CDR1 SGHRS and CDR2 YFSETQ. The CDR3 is CASSLRGGETQYF. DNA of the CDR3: TGCGCCAGCAGCTTAAGGGGTGGGGAGACCCAGTACTTC. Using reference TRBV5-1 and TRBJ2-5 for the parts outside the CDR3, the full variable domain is KAGVTQTPRYLIKTRGQQVTLSCSPISGHRSVSWYQQTPGQGLQFLFEYFSETQRNKGNFPGRFSGRQFSNSRSEMNVSTLELGDSALYLCASSLRGGETQYFGPGTRLLVL.

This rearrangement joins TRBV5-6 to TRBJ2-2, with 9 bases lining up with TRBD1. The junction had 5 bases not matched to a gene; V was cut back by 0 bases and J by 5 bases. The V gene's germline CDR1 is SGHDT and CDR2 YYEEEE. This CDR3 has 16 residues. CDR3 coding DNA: TGTGCCAGCAGCTTGGTGGGACAGGGAATGACCGGGGAGCTGTTTTTT. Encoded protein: CASSLVGQGMTGELFF.

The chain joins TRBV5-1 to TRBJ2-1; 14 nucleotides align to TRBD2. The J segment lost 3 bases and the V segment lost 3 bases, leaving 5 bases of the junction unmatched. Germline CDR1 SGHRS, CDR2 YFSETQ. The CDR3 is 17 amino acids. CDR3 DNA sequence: TGCGCCAGCAGCTCCAGACTAGCGGGAGGGATCTACAATGAGCAGTTCTTC. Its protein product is CASSSRLAGGIYNEQFF.

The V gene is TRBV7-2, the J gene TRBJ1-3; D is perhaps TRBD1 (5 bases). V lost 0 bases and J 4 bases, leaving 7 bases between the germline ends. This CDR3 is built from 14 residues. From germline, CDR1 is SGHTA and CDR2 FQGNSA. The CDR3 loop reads CASSLAGVGNTIYF. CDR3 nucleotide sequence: TGTGCCAGCAGCTTAGCAGGGGTCGGAAACACCATATATTTT.

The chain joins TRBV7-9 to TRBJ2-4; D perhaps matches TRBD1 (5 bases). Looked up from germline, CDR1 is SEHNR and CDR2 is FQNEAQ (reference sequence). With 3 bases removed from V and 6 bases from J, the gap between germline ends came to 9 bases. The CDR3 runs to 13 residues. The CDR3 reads CASSFSQGNIQYF. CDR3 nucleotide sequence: TGTGCCAGCAGCTTTTCCCAGGGAAACATTCAGTACTTC.

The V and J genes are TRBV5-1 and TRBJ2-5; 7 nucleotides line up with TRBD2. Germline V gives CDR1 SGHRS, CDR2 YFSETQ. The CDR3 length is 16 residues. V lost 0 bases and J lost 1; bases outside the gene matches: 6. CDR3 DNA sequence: TGCGCCAGCAGCTTGGCGCCTAGCGGAATCCAAGAGACCCAGTACTTC. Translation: CASSLAPSGIQETQYF.

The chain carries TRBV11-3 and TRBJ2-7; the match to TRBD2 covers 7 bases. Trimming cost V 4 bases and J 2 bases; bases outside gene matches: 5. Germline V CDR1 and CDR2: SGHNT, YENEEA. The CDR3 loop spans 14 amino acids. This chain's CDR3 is CASSSLASPYEQYF. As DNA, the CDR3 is TGTGCCAGCAGCTCACTAGCGAGCCCCTACGAGCAGTACTTC.

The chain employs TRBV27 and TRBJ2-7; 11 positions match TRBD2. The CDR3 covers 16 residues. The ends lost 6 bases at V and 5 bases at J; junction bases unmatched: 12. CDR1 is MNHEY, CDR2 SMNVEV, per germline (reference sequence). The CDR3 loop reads CASRSYPLAGDDEQYF. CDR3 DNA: TGTGCCAGCAGATCCTACCCACTAGCGGGAGATGACGAGCAGTACTTC.

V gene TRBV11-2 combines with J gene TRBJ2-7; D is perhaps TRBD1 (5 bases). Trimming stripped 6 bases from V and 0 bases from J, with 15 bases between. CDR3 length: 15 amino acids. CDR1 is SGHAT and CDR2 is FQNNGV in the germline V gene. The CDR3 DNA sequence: TGTGCCAGCAGATACTTTCAGGGATTCTCCTACGAGCAGTACTTC. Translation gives CASRYFQGFSYEQYF.

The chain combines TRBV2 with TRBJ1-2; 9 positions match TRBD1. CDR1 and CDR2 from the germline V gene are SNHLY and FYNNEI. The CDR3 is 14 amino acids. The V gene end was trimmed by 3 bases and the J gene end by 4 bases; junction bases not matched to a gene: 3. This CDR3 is CASSDGTGLYGYTF. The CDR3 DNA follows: TGTGCCAGCAGTGATGGGACAGGGCTCTATGGCTACACCTTC. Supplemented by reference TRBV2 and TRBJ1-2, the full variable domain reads EPEVTQTPSHQVTQMGQEVILRCVPISNHLYFYWYRQILGQKVEFLVSFYNNEISEKSEIFDDQFSVERPDGSNFTLKIRSTKLEDSAMYFCASSDGTGLYGYTFGSGTRLTVV.

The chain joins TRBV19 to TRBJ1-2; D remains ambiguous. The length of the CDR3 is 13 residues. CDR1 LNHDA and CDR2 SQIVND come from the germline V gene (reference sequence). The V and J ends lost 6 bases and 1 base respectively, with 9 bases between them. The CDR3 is CASSRARNYGYTF. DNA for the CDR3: TGTGCCAGTAGCCGAGCCCGTAACTATGGCTACACCTTC.

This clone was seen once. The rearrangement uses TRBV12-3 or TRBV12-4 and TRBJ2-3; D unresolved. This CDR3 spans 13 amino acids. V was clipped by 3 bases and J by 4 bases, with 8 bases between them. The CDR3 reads CASSFTEADTQYF. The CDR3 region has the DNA TGTGCCAGCAGTTTCACAGAAGCAGATACGCAGTATTTT.

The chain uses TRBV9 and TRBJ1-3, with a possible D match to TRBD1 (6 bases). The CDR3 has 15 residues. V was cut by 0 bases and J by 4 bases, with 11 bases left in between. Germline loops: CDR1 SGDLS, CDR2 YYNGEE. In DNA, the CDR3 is TGTGCCAGCAGCGTAGGTAGGGGGTCCGGAAACACCATATATTTT. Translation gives CASSVGRGSGNTIYF.

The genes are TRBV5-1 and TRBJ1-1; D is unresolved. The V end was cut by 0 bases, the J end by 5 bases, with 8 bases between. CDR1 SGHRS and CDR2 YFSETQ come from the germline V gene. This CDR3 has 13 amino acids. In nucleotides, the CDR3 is TGCGCCAGCAGCTTGGACGGGAGAACTGAAGCTTTCTTT. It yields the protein CASSLDGRTEAFF.

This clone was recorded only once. The CDR3 reads CASSTGGDSPLHF. Written as DNA, the CDR3 is TGTGCCAGCAGTACGGGAGGGGATTCACCCCTCCACTTT. The genes are TRBV6-5 and TRBJ1-6; tentative D call: TRBD1 (5 bases). V was shortened by 5 bases and J by 8 bases, with 10 bases between the two germline ends. The CDR3 loop spans 13 amino acids. The germline V gene has CDR1 MNHEY and CDR2 SVGAGI.

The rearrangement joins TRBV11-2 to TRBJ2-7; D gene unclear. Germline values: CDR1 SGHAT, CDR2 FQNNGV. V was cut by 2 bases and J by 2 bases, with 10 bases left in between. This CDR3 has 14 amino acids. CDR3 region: CASSLLRNPYEQYF. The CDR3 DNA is TGTGCCAGCAGCTTACTGCGAAACCCCTACGAGCAGTACTTC.

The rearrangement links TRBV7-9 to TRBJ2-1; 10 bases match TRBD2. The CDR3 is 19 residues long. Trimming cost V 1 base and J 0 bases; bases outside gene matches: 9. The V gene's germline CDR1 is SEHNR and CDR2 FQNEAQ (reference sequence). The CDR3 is CASSLVAAAGGLSYNEQFF. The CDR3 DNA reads TGTGCCAGCAGCTTAGTTGCCGCAGCGGGGGGGCTCTCCTACAATGAGCAGTTCTTC. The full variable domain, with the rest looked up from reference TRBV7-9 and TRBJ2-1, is DTGVSQNPRHKITKRGQNVTFRCDPISEHNRLYWYRQTLGQGPEFLTYFQNEAQLEKSRLLSDRFSAERPKGSFSTLEIQRTEQGDSAMYLCASSLVAAAGGLSYNEQFFGPGTRLTVL.

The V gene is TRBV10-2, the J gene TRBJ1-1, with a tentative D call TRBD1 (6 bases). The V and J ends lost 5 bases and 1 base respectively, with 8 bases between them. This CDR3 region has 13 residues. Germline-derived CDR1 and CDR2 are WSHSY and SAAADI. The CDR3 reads CASSLQGNTEAFF. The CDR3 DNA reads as TGCGCCAGCAGTTTACAGGGGAACACTGAAGCTTTCTTT.

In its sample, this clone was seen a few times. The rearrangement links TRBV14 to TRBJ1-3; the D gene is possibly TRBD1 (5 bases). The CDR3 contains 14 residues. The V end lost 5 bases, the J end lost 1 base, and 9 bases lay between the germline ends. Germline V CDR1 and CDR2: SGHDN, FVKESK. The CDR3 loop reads CASSRGWSGNTIYF. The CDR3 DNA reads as TGTGCCAGCAGCAGGGGATGGTCTGGAAACACCATATATTTT. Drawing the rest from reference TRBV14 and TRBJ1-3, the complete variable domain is EAGVTQFPSHSVIEKGQTVTLRCDPISGHDNLYWYRRVMGKEIKFLLHFVKESKQDESGMPNNRFLAERTGGTYSTLKVQPAELEDSGVYFCASSRGWSGNTIYFGEGSWLTVV.